The rows below give T cell receptor beta chains drawn from one sample of a study of shared clonotypes between healthy human individuals. Profiled with immunoSEQ multiplex PCR; TCRdb holds only in-frame clones, not every one. The table has a few hundred thousand clones, approximately 96% seen once. Sequencing was performed on memory CD8+ T cells sorted from blood. The receptors come from a man aged 25 to 45 in good health. The CDR3 runs from the conserved cysteine through the conserved F or W. The order of the fields is D gene, V gene, J gene, clone size, CDR3 protein, CDR3 DNA. The D gene is left open where the match is weak. Size values are once, few and many counts, or a class for expanded clones, and some rows have none.

>-|TRBV18|TRBJ2-1|-
CASSPLSGRPRTEQFF
TGTGCCAGCTCACCACTGTCGGGCAGACCTCGGACGGAGCAGTTCTTC
>TRBD2|TRBV7-8|TRBJ2-1|-
CASSLRVPGTSGSNEQFF
TGTGCCAGCAGCTTAAGGGTACCGGGGACTAGCGGGAGCAATGAGCAGTTCTTC
>-|TRBV10-1|TRBJ1-4|once
CASNEKLFF
TGCGCCAGCAATGAAAAACTGTTTTTT
>TRBD2|TRBV2|TRBJ2-1|-
CASGKGLAGFYEQFF
TGTGCCAGCGGCAAGGGACTAGCGGGATTCTATGAGCAGTTCTTC
>-|TRBV19|TRBJ2-1|-
CASRIGRDSYNEQFF
TGTGCCAGTAGAATCGGCAGGGACTCCTACAATGAGCAGTTCTTC
>TRBD1|TRBV28|TRBJ1-2|-
CATPDRVGGYTF
TGTGCCACCCCAGACAGGGTAGGTGGCTACACCTTC
>TRBD2|TRBV25-1|TRBJ2-1|-
CASRLSGLAAEQFF
TGTGCCAGCAGACTTTCGGGACTAGCGGCTGAGCAGTTCTTC
>-|TRBV7-2|TRBJ2-1|-
CASSLAVGVAYNEQFF
TGTGCCAGCAGCTTAGCAGTGGGAGTGGCCTACAATGAGCAGTTCTTC
>-|TRBV6-5|TRBJ1-1|-
CASSYGQGTEAFF
TGTGCCAGCAGTTACGGCCAGGGCACTGAAGCTTTCTTT
>-|TRBV7-6|TRBJ2-5|-
CASSLEGPSQETQYF
TGTGCCAGCAGCTTAGAGGGTCCTTCACAAGAGACCCAGTACTTC
>-|TRBV7-2|TRBJ1-4|-
CASSLGVGNEKLFF
TGTGCCAGCAGTTTGGGGGTTGGGAATGAAAAACTGTTTTTT
>TRBD1|TRBV27|TRBJ1-1|once
CASLPDRAPIMNTEAFF
TGTGCCAGCCTTCCCGACAGGGCCCCGATCATGAACACTGAAGCTTTCTTT
>-|TRBV7-8|TRBJ2-7|-
CASSLEGTYSSYEQYF
TGTGCCAGCAGCTTGGAGGGGACTTATAGCTCCTACGAGCAGTACTTC
>-|TRBV15|TRBJ1-1|-
CATSRDRLRGTEAFF
TGTGCCACCAGCAGAGATAGGCTCCGTGGGACTGAAGCTTTCTTT
>-|TRBV19|TRBJ2-1|-
CASSIMGSEQFF
TGTGCCAGTAGTATAATGGGAAGCGAGCAGTTCTTC
>-|TRBV2|TRBJ2-2|-
CASTPTGELFF
TGTGCCAGCACCCCTACCGGGGAGCTGTTTTTT
>TRBD2|TRBV5-1|TRBJ2-1|once
CASSLLAGGNEQFF
TGCGCCAGCAGCTTACTAGCGGGAGGCAATGAGCAGTTCTTC
>TRBD2|TRBV7-2|TRBJ2-1|-
CASSLVSQRGHNEQFF
TGTGCCAGCAGCTTAGTATCCCAGCGGGGCCACAATGAGCAGTTCTTC
>-|TRBV29-1|TRBJ2-5|-
CSVRDGRGGQYF
TGCAGCGTGAGGGACGGGAGAGGTGGCCAGTACTTC
>-|TRBV11-2|TRBJ2-3|-
CASSPYPGLHTDTQYF
TGTGCCAGCAGCCCTTATCCGGGACTCCATACAGATACGCAGTATTTT
>TRBD2|TRBV12-5|TRBJ2-2|-
CASGLVGLAGQANTGELFF
TGTGCTAGTGGTTTGGTCGGACTAGCGGGACAAGCGAACACCGGGGAGCTGTTTTTT
>-|TRBV7-9|TRBJ1-5|-
CASSLGARNQPQHF
TGTGCCAGCAGCTTAGGGGCTCGCAATCAGCCCCAGCATTTT
>TRBD2|TRBV7-8|TRBJ2-7|-
CASSPTSGSYEQYF
TGTGCCAGCAGCCCGACTAGCGGGTCCTACGAGCAGTACTTC